Listed below are T cell receptor beta chains from one sample, sequenced in a study of early T cells in non-severe SARS-CoV-2 infection. Via MiXCR, TCRdb re-called the 5' RACE reads, giving one row per CDR3 protein. This sample has approximately 52,000 distinct CDR3 sequences, with around 14% found just once. This specimen was whole blood, taken at baseline. These receptors were obtained from an adult who was a healthcare worker with PCR-confirmed SARS-CoV-2 infection or an uninfected control (not recorded which). The CDR3 runs from the conserved cysteine through the conserved F or W. Each record gives: V gene, D gene, clone size, J gene, CDR3 protein, CDR3 DNA. A D gene is named only where the DNA matches it firmly. Expanded clones get a size class; other rows say once, few or many, or leave the size out.

v_gene: TRBV10-1
d_gene: TRBD2
abundance: .
j_gene: TRBJ2-7
CDR3aa: CASSESSGGSSYEQYF
CDR3nt: TGCGCCAGCAGTGAGTCTTCGGGAGGGTCCTCCTACGAGCAGTACTTC

v_gene: TRBV6-1
d_gene: .
abundance: .
j_gene: TRBJ2-7
CDR3aa: CASNSPERYEQYF
CDR3nt: TGTGCCAGCAACTCACCCGAGCGATACGAGCAGTACTTC

v_gene: TRBV28
d_gene: .
abundance: few
j_gene: TRBJ2-3
CDR3aa: CASSSVGNTQYF
CDR3nt: TGTGCCAGCAGTTCCGTAGGTAATACGCAGTATTTT

v_gene: TRBV10-2
d_gene: .
abundance: .
j_gene: TRBJ2-1
CDR3aa: CASSQISSYNEQFF
CDR3nt: TGCGCCAGCAGTCAGATTAGCTCCTACAATGAGCAGTTCTTC

v_gene: TRBV5-4
d_gene: TRBD1
abundance: once
j_gene: TRBJ1-2
CDR3aa: CASSLAGGPRYGYTF
CDR3nt: TGTGCCAGCAGCTTGGCAGGGGGCCCGCGGTATGGCTACACCTTC

v_gene: TRBV5-1
d_gene: .
abundance: .
j_gene: TRBJ2-3
CDR3aa: CASSPNDSTDTQYF
CDR3nt: TGCGCCAGCAGCCCAAATGACAGCACAGATACGCAGTATTTT

v_gene: TRBV12-3/TRBV12-4
d_gene: .
abundance: many
j_gene: TRBJ1-5
CDR3aa: CASSLALGGKPQHF
CDR3nt: TGTGCCAGCAGTTTAGCGCTTGGAGGGAAGCCCCAGCATTTT

v_gene: TRBV3-1
d_gene: TRBD1
abundance: few
j_gene: TRBJ2-7
CDR3aa: CASSQEVQGGDGEQYF
CDR3nt: TGTGCCAGCAGCCAAGAAGTACAGGGGGGAGACGGGGAGCAGTACTTC

v_gene: TRBV5-4
d_gene: .
abundance: .
j_gene: TRBJ1-1
CDR3aa: CASSFETDTEAFF
CDR3nt: TGTGCCAGCAGCTTTGAAACTGACACTGAAGCTTTCTTT

v_gene: TRBV27
d_gene: TRBD2
abundance: once
j_gene: TRBJ2-3
CDR3aa: CASSIVGGISTDTQYF
CDR3nt: TGTGCCAGCAGCATTGTGGGGGGGATAAGCACAGATACGCAGTATTTT

v_gene: TRBV5-1
d_gene: .
abundance: few
j_gene: TRBJ2-2
CDR3aa: CASSSMKAGGYGELFF
CDR3nt: TGCGCCAGCAGCAGCATGAAGGCAGGCGGGTACGGGGAGCTGTTTTTT

v_gene: TRBV6-5
d_gene: TRBD1
abundance: few
j_gene: TRBJ2-7
CDR3aa: CASSPDREFYEQYF
CDR3nt: TGTGCCAGCAGTCCGGACAGGGAGTTTTACGAGCAGTACTTC

v_gene: TRBV11-2
d_gene: .
abundance: many
j_gene: TRBJ2-5
CDR3aa: CASSSGIQETQYF
CDR3nt: TGTGCCAGCAGCTCCGGCATCCAAGAGACCCAGTACTTC

v_gene: TRBV7-9
d_gene: .
abundance: .
j_gene: TRBJ1-3
CDR3aa: CASSLSDGGVGNTIYF
CDR3nt: TGTGCCAGCAGCTTAAGTGATGGAGGGGTCGGAAACACCATATATTTT

v_gene: TRBV7-9
d_gene: .
abundance: .
j_gene: TRBJ2-7
CDR3aa: CASSLVGGNEQYF
CDR3nt: TGTGCCAGCAGCTTAGTGGGGGGAAACGAGCAGTACTTC

v_gene: TRBV11-2
d_gene: TRBD1
abundance: medium-sized
j_gene: TRBJ2-3
CDR3aa: CASSRRDRPTDTQYF
CDR3nt: TGTGCCAGCAGCCGCCGGGACAGACCCACAGATACGCAGTATTTT

v_gene: TRBV12-3/TRBV12-4
d_gene: .
abundance: few
j_gene: TRBJ1-2
CDR3aa: CASSLGQGYTF
CDR3nt: TGTGCCAGCAGTTTAGGGCAGGGCTACACCTTC

v_gene: TRBV10-1
d_gene: .
abundance: many
j_gene: TRBJ2-7
CDR3aa: CASGSSYEQYF
CDR3nt: TGCGCCTCGGGGAGCTCCTACGAGCAGTACTTC

v_gene: TRBV20-1
d_gene: .
abundance: .
j_gene: TRBJ1-5
CDR3aa: CSASQGSSNQPQHF
CDR3nt: TGCAGTGCATCTCAGGGTTCCAGCAATCAGCCCCAGCATTTT

v_gene: TRBV11-2
d_gene: TRBD1
abundance: .
j_gene: TRBJ2-7
CDR3aa: CASSSYTGGGRSYEQYF
CDR3nt: TGTGCCAGCAGCTCATACACAGGGGGCGGACGCTCCTACGAGCAGTACTTC

v_gene: TRBV7-9
d_gene: .
abundance: .
j_gene: TRBJ2-6
CDR3aa: CASSLVGLSGANVLTF
CDR3nt: TGTGCCAGCAGCTTAGTAGGGCTCTCTGGGGCCAACGTCCTGACTTTC

v_gene: TRBV11-2
d_gene: .
abundance: few
j_gene: TRBJ1-2
CDR3aa: CASSFEGYGYTF
CDR3nt: TGTGCCAGCAGCTTTGAGGGCTATGGCTACACCTTC

v_gene: TRBV6-6
d_gene: TRBD1
abundance: few
j_gene: TRBJ1-1
CDR3aa: CASSRQGSNTEAFF
CDR3nt: TGTGCCAGCAGCCGACAGGGAAGTAACACTGAAGCTTTCTTT

v_gene: TRBV12-3/TRBV12-4
d_gene: TRBD1
abundance: few
j_gene: TRBJ1-5
CDR3aa: CASSPADRENQPQHF
CDR3nt: TGTGCCAGCAGTCCGGCCGACAGGGAAAATCAGCCCCAGCATTTT

v_gene: TRBV6-5
d_gene: TRBD1
abundance: large
j_gene: TRBJ2-3
CDR3aa: CASSRGTGRGTDTQYF
CDR3nt: TGTGCCAGCAGTCGTGGGACAGGTCGGGGCACAGATACGCAGTATTTT

v_gene: TRBV11-2
d_gene: .
abundance: .
j_gene: TRBJ2-1
CDR3aa: CASSLSLGAGSYNEQFF
CDR3nt: TGTGCCAGCAGCTTAAGCCTAGGGGCTGGATCCTACAATGAGCAGTTCTTC

v_gene: TRBV12-3/TRBV12-4
d_gene: .
abundance: .
j_gene: TRBJ1-5
CDR3aa: CASSPEGLSNQPQHF
CDR3nt: TGTGCCAGCAGTCCCGAGGGGTTAAGCAATCAGCCCCAGCATTTT

v_gene: TRBV5-4
d_gene: TRBD2
abundance: .
j_gene: TRBJ2-7
CDR3aa: CASSVDGRSYEQYF
CDR3nt: TGTGCCAGCAGCGTCGACGGGAGGTCCTACGAGCAGTACTTC

v_gene: TRBV5-1
d_gene: .
abundance: many
j_gene: TRBJ2-5
CDR3aa: CASSSRPIQETQYF
CDR3nt: TGCGCCAGCAGCTCGCGGCCGATCCAAGAGACCCAGTACTTC

v_gene: TRBV28
d_gene: .
abundance: .
j_gene: TRBJ2-4
CDR3aa: CASSPNLGAGNIQYF
CDR3nt: TGTGCCAGCAGTCCAAACTTGGGGGCGGGGAACATTCAGTACTTC

v_gene: TRBV19
d_gene: .
abundance: few
j_gene: TRBJ1-5
CDR3aa: CASTPTGYSNQPQHF
CDR3nt: TGTGCCAGTACCCCGACCGGTTATAGCAATCAGCCCCAGCATTTT

v_gene: TRBV20-1
d_gene: .
abundance: .
j_gene: TRBJ1-1
CDR3aa: CSARDRVVNTEAFF
CDR3nt: TGCAGTGCTAGAGATCGGGTAGTGAACACTGAAGCTTTCTTT

v_gene: TRBV6-6
d_gene: .
abundance: .
j_gene: TRBJ2-1
CDR3aa: CASSPMGSNEQFF
CDR3nt: TGTGCCAGCAGTCCCATGGGGAGTAATGAGCAGTTCTTC

v_gene: TRBV6-1
d_gene: .
abundance: .
j_gene: TRBJ2-3
CDR3aa: CASSEGQSSTDTQYF
CDR3nt: TGTGCCAGCAGTGAGGGGCAGTCTAGCACAGATACGCAGTATTTT

v_gene: TRBV12-3/TRBV12-4
d_gene: .
abundance: few
j_gene: TRBJ1-1
CDR3aa: CASSLRISTEAFF
CDR3nt: TGTGCCAGCAGTTTGAGGATTAGCACTGAAGCTTTCTTT

v_gene: TRBV7-9
d_gene: .
abundance: .
j_gene: TRBJ2-1
CDR3aa: CASSRDRDNEQFF
CDR3nt: TGTGCCAGCAGCCGAGACCGAGACAATGAGCAGTTCTTC

v_gene: TRBV12-3/TRBV12-4
d_gene: .
abundance: .
j_gene: TRBJ2-2
CDR3aa: CASRQLTGELFF
CDR3nt: TGTGCCAGCAGACAACTCACCGGGGAGCTGTTTTTT

v_gene: TRBV27
d_gene: .
abundance: .
j_gene: TRBJ2-7
CDR3aa: CASGAYDEQYF
CDR3nt: TGTGCCAGCGGGGCATACGACGAGCAGTACTTC

v_gene: TRBV6-5
d_gene: .
abundance: few
j_gene: TRBJ1-1
CDR3aa: CASSYSMWARGKGTEAFF
CDR3nt: TGTGCCAGCAGTTACTCGATGTGGGCCCGGGGTAAAGGCACTGAAGCTTTCTTT

v_gene: TRBV5-1
d_gene: .
abundance: few
j_gene: TRBJ2-3
CDR3aa: CASSFTTSTDTQYF
CDR3nt: TGCGCCAGCAGCTTTACTACATCCACAGATACGCAGTATTTT

v_gene: TRBV5-1
d_gene: .
abundance: .
j_gene: TRBJ1-5
CDR3aa: CASSLEGMSNQPQHF
CDR3nt: TGCGCCAGCAGCTTAGAAGGGATGAGCAATCAGCCCCAGCATTTT

v_gene: TRBV20-1
d_gene: TRBD1
abundance: few
j_gene: TRBJ1-5
CDR3aa: CSAIQGANQPQHF
CDR3nt: TGCAGTGCAATACAGGGGGCCAATCAGCCCCAGCATTTT

v_gene: TRBV20-1
d_gene: .
abundance: many
j_gene: TRBJ1-3
CDR3aa: CSARDMNSSGNTIYF
CDR3nt: TGCAGTGCTAGAGATATGAACAGCTCTGGAAACACCATATATTTT

v_gene: TRBV14
d_gene: .
abundance: few
j_gene: TRBJ2-5
CDR3aa: CASSQVPGAKTQYF
CDR3nt: TGTGCCAGCAGCCAAGTACCGGGGGCGAAGACCCAGTACTTC

v_gene: TRBV2
d_gene: .
abundance: many
j_gene: TRBJ2-1
CDR3aa: CAVDPLSGSYNEQFF
CDR3nt: TGTGCCGTAGACCCGCTTTCGGGGAGCTACAATGAGCAGTTCTTC

v_gene: TRBV18
d_gene: .
abundance: .
j_gene: TRBJ1-1
CDR3aa: CASSRGSSGTEAFF
CDR3nt: TGTGCCAGCTCACGAGGGTCCTCCGGGACTGAAGCTTTCTTT

v_gene: TRBV9
d_gene: .
abundance: few
j_gene: TRBJ2-6
CDR3aa: CASSVRNSGANVLTF
CDR3nt: TGTGCCAGCAGCGTACGAAACTCTGGGGCCAACGTCCTGACTTTC

v_gene: TRBV20-1
d_gene: TRBD1
abundance: .
j_gene: TRBJ1-1
CDR3aa: CSAPWQGVEAFF
CDR3nt: TGCAGTGCCCCCTGGCAGGGGGTCGAAGCTTTCTTT

v_gene: TRBV6-2/TRBV6-3
d_gene: .
abundance: few
j_gene: TRBJ1-5
CDR3aa: CASSQDSNQPQHF
CDR3nt: TGTGCCAGCAGTCAGGACAGCAATCAGCCCCAGCATTTT

v_gene: TRBV29-1
d_gene: TRBD2
abundance: few
j_gene: TRBJ2-7
CDR3aa: CSVADRVLAGGPYEQYF
CDR3nt: TGCAGCGTTGCGGACAGGGTACTAGCGGGAGGGCCCTACGAGCAGTACTTC